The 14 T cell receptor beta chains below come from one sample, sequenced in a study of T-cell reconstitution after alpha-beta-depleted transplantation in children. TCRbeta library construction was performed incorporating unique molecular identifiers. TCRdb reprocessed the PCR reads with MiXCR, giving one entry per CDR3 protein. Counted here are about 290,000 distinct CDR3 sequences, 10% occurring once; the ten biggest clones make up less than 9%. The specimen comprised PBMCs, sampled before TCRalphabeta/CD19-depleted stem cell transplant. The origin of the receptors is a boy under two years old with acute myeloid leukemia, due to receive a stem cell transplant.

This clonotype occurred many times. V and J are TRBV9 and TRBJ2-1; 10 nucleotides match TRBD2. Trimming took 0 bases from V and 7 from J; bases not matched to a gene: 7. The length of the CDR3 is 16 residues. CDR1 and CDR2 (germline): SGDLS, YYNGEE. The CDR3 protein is CASSVALLAGVNEQFF. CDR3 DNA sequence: TGTGCCAGCAGCGTAGCTCTGCTAGCGGGAGTGAATGAGCAGTTCTTC.

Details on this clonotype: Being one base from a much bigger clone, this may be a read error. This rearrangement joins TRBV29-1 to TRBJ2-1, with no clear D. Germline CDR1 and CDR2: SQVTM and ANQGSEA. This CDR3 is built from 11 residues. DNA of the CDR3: TGCACCGTTGCTCCGGTTGATGAGCAGTTCTTC. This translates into CTVAPVDEQFF.

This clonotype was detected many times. CDR3 loop: CASSLPREASYEQYF. DNA of the CDR3: TGTGCCAGCAGTTTACCGCGGGAGGCTTCCTACGAGCAGTACTTC. The genes are TRBV28 and TRBJ2-7; 8 bases align to TRBD2. With V trimmed by 2 bases and J by 1 base, 4 bases remained unmatched. CDR3 length: 15 amino acids. The germline V gene has CDR1 MDHEN and CDR2 SYDVKM.

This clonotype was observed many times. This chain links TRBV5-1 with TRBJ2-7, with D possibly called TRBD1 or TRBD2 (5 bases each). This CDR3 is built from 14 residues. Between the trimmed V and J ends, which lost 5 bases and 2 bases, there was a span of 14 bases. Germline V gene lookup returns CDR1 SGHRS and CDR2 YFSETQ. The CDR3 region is CASRDGTYAYEQYF. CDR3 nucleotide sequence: TGCGCCAGCAGGGACGGGACCTATGCCTACGAGCAGTACTTC.

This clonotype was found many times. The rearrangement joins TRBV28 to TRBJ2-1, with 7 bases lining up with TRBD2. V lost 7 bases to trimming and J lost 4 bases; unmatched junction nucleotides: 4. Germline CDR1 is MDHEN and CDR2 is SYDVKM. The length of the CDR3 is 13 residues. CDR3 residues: CASTSGPYNEQFF. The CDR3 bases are TGTGCCAGCACTAGCGGCCCTTACAATGAGCAGTTCTTC.

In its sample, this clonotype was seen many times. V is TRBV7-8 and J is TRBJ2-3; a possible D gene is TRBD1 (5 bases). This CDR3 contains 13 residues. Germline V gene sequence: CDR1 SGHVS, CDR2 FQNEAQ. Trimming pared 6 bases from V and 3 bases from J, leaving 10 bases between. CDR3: CASRSRATDTQYF. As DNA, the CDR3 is TGTGCCAGCAGGTCCAGGGCGACAGATACGCAGTATTTT.

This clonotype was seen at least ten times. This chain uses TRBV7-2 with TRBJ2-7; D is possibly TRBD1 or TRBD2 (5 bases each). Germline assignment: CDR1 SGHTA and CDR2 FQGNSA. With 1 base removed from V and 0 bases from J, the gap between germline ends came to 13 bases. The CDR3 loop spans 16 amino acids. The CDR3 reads CASSLGGTVSSYEQYF. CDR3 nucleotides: TGTGCCAGCAGCTTAGGAGGGACGGTAAGCTCCTACGAGCAGTACTTC.

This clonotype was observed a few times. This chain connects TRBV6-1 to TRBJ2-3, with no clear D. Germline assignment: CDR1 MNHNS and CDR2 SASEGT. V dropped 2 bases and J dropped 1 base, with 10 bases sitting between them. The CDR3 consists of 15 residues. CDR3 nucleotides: TGTGCCAGCAGTGAATTTGGACCCCGCACAGATACGCAGTATTTT. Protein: CASSEFGPRTDTQYF.

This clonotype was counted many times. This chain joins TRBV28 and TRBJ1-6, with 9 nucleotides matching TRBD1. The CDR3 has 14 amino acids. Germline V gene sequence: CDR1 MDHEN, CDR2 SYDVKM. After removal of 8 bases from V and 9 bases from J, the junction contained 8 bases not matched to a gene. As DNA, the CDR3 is TGTGCCAGCCGGGGACAGGGCGGCAGTTCACCCCTCCACTTT. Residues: CASRGQGGSSPLHF.

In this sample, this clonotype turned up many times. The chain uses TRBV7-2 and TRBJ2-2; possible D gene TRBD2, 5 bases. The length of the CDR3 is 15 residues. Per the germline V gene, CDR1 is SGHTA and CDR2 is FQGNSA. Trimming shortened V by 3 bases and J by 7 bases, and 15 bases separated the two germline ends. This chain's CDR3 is CASSFGATGYGELFF. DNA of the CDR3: TGTGCCAGCAGCTTTGGCGCCACGGGGTACGGGGAGCTGTTTTTT.

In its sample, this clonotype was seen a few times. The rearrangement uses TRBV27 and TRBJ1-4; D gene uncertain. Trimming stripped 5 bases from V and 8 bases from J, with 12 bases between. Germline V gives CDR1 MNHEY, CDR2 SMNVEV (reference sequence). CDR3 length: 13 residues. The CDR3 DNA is TGTGCCAGCAGTGCGGTTAGAAGGGAAAAACTGTTTTTT. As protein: CASSAVRREKLFF.

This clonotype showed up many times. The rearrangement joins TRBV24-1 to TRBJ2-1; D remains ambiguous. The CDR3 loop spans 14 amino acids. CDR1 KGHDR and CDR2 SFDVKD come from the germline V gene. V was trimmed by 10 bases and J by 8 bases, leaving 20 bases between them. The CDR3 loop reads CATSGSLGRYEQFF. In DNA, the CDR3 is TGTGCCACTTCGGGTAGCCTTGGACGTTATGAGCAGTTCTTC.

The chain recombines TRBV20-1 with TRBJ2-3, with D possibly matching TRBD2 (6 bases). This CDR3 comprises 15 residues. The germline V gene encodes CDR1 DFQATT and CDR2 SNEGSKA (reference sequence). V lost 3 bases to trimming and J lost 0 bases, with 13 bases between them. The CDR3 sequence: CSASLLAASTDTQYF. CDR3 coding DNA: TGCAGTGCTAGCTTACTAGCAGCTAGCACAGATACGCAGTATTTT.

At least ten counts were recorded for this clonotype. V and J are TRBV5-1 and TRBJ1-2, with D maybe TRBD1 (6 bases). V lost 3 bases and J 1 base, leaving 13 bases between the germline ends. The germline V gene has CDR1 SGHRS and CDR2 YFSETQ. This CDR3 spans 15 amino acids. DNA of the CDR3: TGCGCCAGCAGCTGGGAGACAGGACTTAACTATGGCTACACCTTC. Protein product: CASSWETGLNYGYTF.